This TCR beta chain was sequenced in a study of blood T cell repertoires in COVID-19. The CDR3 covers 17 residues. Trimming took 1 base from V and 0 from J, leaving 11 bases between them. The V gene's germline CDR1 is KGHDR and CDR2 SFDVKD. Methods used by the authors: Estimated nucleated cell counts came from reference gene primer amplification. Assay used: immunoSEQ multiplex PCR; TCRdb lists only in-frame clones, some missing. That table gives V, J and clone size, and the DNA gave D and trimming. The sample holds some 130,000 clones, over 75% seen once. Sequencing was carried out using peripheral blood. The chain links TRBV24-1 to TRBJ2-2; perhaps TRBD1 as D (5 bases). This receptor was obtained from a human donor in a cohort sampled during active COVID-19. The CDR3 protein is CATSDFGHAANTGELFF. The CDR3 region has the DNA TGTGCCACCAGTGATTTTGGACATGCTGCGAACACCGGGGAGCTGTTTTTT.